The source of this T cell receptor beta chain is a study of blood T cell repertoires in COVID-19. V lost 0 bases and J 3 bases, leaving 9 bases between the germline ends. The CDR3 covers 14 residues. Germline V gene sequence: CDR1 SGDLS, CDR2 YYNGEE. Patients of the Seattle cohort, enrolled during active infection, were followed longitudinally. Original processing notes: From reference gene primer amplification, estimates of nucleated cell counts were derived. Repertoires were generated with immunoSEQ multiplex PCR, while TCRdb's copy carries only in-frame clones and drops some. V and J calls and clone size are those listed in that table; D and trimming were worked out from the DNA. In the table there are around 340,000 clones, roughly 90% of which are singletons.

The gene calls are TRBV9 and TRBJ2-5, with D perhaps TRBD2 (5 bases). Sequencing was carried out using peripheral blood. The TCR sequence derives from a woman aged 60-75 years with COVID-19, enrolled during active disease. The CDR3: CASSVDNGEETQYF. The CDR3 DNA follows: TGTGCCAGCAGCGTAGATAACGGGGAAGAGACCCAGTACTTC.